Listed here are 7 T cell receptor beta chains from one sample, sequenced in a study of blood T cell repertoires in COVID-19 (dated by TCRdb to 2020 to 2022). The library was built by means of the immunoSEQ multiplex PCR assay. In its TCRdb copy, this immuneACCESS table keeps in-frame sequences only and misses some clones. Where compared with another copy, unresolved V genes explain less than half of these, and the others have no known cause. Present in this sample are about 88,000 clones, 80% to 95% of which were seen just once. The top ten hold 6.5% to 8.5% of the sample. Sequences were obtained from peripheral blood. The receptors come from a man younger than 30 with COVID-19, enrolled during active disease.

The chain recombines TRBV5-1 with TRBJ2-7, with 13 nucleotides matching TRBD2. V shed 4 bases, J shed 2 bases, and the junction held 3 bases outside the gene matches. Germline lookup yields CDR1 SGHRS and CDR2 YFSETQ. CDR3 length: 15 amino acids. The CDR3: CASSAGTSGTYEQYF. DNA of the CDR3: TGCGCCAGCAGCGCCGGGACTAGCGGGACCTACGAGCAGTACTTC. Combining the CDR3 with reference TRBV5-1 and TRBJ2-7 gives the whole variable domain KAGVTQTPRYLIKTRGQQVTLSCSPISGHRSVSWYQQTPGQGLQFLFEYFSETQRNKGNFPGRFSGRQFSNSRSEMNVSTLELGDSALYLCASSAGTSGTYEQYFGPGTRLTVT.

The chain couples TRBV5-5 to TRBJ2-7; TRBD1 is a possible D gene (5 bases). This CDR3 contains 15 residues. Trimming removed 4 bases at V and 2 bases at J, with 16 bases between. Germline V CDR1 and CDR2: SGHKS, YYEKEE (reference sequence). The CDR3 sequence is CASSPDRGRTYEQYF. The CDR3, as DNA: TGTGCCAGCAGCCCCGACAGAGGACGGACCTACGAGCAGTACTTC.

The rearrangement joins TRBV19 to TRBJ1-2; 9 nucleotides agree with TRBD1. With 6 bases clipped from V and 5 bases from J, the junction kept 7 bases outside the gene matches. Germline lookup yields CDR1 LNHDA and CDR2 SQIVND (reference sequence). The CDR3 runs 14 residues. The CDR3 bases are TGTGCCAGTAGCTGGCCGGGACAGGGTTATGGCTACACCTTC. It specifies CASSWPGQGYGYTF.

This clone appeared a few times. The chain uses TRBV25-1 and TRBJ1-6; 7 nucleotides align to TRBD1. Germline CDR1 reads MGHDK; CDR2 reads SYGVNS. Unmatched junction bases numbered 6, after V lost 7 bases and J lost 9 bases. This CDR3 comprises 13 residues. CDR3 protein: CASTRDSSSPLHF. In DNA form, the CDR3 reads TGTGCCAGCACTCGGGACAGTAGTTCACCCCTCCACTTT.

CDR3 protein: CASSVGGQERGYGYTF. CDR3 DNA sequence: TGTGCCAGCAGCGTAGGGGGACAGGAGAGGGGCTATGGCTACACCTTC. The rearrangement joins TRBV9 to TRBJ1-2; 8 nucleotides line up with TRBD1. J gave up 4 bases and V 0 bases, and 8 bases lay outside the gene matches. In germline, CDR1 is SGDLS, CDR2 YYNGEE. The CDR3 is 16 residues long.

This rearrangement joins TRBV5-1 to TRBJ2-7; possibly TRBD2 for D (6 bases). Looked up from germline, CDR1 is SGHRS and CDR2 is YFSETQ. The CDR3 consists of 12 residues. V lost 2 bases and J lost 5, with 8 bases in between. The CDR3 DNA sequence: TGCGCCAGCAGCTTTAGCGGCCACGAGCAGTACTTC. Encoded protein: CASSFSGHEQYF.

The V call is TRBV5-7, the J call TRBJ1-4; a possible D gene is TRBD1 (5 bases). Being an ORF, TRBV5-7 has a function that is uncertain. The CDR3 consists of 14 residues. V gave up 1 base and J gave up 8 bases, with 12 bases separating them. The DNA for the CDR3 is TGTGCCAGCAGCTTGCGGGGGGTAGGGGAAAAACTGTTTTTT. Translating gives CASSLRGVGEKLFF.